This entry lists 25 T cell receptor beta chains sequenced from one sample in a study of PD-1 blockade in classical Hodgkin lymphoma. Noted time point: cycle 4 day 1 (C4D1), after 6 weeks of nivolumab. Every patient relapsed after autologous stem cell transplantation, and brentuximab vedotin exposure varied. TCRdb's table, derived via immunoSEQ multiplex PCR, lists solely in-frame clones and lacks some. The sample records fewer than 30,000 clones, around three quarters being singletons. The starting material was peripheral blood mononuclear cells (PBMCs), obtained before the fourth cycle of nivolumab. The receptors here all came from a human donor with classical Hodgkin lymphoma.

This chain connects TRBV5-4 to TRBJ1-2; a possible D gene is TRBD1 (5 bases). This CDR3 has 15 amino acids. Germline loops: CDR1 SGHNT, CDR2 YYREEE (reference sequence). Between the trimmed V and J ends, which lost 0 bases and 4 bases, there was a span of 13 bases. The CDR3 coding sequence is TGTGCCAGCAGCTTGGCAAAAGGGGCCCCCTATGGCTACACCTTC. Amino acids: CASSLAKGAPYGYTF. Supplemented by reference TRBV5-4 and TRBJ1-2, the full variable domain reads ETGVTQSPTHLIKTRGQQVTLRCSSQSGHNTVSWYQQALGQGPQFIFQYYREEENGRGNFPPRFSGLQFPNYSSELNVNALELDDSALYLCASSLAKGAPYGYTFGSGTRLTVV.

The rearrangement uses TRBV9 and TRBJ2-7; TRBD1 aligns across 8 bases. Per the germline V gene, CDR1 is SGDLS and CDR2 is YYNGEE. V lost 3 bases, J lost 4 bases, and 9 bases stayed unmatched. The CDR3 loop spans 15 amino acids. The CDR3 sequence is CASSAPGGEGYEQYF. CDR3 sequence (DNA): TGTGCCAGCAGCGCCCCAGGGGGCGAGGGGTACGAGCAGTACTTC.

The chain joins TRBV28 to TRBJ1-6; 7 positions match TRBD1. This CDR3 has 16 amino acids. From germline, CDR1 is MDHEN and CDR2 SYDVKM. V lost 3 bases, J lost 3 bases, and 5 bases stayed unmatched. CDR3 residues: CASSFGDSNYNSPLHF. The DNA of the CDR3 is TGTGCCAGCAGTTTTGGGGACAGCAACTATAATTCACCCCTCCACTTT.

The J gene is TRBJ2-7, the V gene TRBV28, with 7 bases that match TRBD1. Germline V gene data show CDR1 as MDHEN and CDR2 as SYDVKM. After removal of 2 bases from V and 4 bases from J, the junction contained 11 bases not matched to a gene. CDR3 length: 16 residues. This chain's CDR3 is CASSLGPGQTTYEQYF. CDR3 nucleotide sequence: TGTGCCAGCAGTTTAGGGCCGGGACAGACCACTTACGAGCAGTACTTC.

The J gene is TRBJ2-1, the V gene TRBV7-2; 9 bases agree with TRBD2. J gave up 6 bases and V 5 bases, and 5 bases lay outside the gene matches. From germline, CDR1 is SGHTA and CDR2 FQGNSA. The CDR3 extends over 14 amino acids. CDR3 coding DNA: TGTGCCAGCAGCCGTCAGCGGGGGGCCAATGAGCAGTTCTTC. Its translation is CASSRQRGANEQFF.

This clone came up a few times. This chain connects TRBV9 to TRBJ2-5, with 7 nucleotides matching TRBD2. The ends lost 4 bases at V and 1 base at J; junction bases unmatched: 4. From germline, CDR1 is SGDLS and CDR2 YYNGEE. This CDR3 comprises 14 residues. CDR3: CASSQRGGQETQYF. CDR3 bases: TGTGCCAGCAGCCAACGCGGGGGCCAAGAGACCCAGTACTTC. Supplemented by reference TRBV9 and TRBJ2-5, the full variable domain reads DSGVTQTPKHLITATGQRVTLRCSPRSGDLSVYWYQQSLDQGLQFLIQYYNGEERAKGNILERFSAQQFPDLHSELNLSSLELGDSALYFCASSQRGGQETQYFGPGTRLLVL.

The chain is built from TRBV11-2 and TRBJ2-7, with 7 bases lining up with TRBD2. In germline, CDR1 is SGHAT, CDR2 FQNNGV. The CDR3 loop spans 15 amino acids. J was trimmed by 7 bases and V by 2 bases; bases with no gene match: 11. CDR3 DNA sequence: TGTGCCAGCAGCTTAAGGGCGGGGGTACTGGAAGAGCAGTACTTC. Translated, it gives CASSLRAGVLEEQYF.

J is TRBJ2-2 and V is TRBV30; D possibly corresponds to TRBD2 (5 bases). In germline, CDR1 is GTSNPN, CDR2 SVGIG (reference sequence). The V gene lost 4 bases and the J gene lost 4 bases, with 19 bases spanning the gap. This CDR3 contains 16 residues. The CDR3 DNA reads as TGTGCCTGGATGAGACGGTACAATGAGGGCACCGGGGAGCTGTTTTTT. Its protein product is CAWMRRYNEGTGELFF.

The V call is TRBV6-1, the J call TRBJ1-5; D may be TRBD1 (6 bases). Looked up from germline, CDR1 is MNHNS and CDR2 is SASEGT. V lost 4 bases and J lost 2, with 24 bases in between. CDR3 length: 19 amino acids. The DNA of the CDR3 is TGTGCCAGCAGTGCCCAGGAGGGGGGCTTTAGTCTTGGCAATCAGCCCCAGCATTTT. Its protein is CASSAQEGGFSLGNQPQHF.

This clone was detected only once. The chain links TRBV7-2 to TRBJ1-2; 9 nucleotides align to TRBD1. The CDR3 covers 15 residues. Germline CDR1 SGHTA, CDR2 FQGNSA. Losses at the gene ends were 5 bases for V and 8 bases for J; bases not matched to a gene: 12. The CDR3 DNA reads TGTGCCAGCAGCGCTACAGGGGGCGTCCGTGGGGGCTACACCTTC. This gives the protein CASSATGGVRGGYTF.

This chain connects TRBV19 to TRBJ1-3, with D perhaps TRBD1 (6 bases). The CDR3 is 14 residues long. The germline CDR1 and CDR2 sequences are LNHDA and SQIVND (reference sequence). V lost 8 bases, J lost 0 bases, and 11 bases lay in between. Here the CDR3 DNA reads TGTGCCAGTCGACAGGCTCACTCTGGAAACACCATATATTTT. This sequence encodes CASRQAHSGNTIYF.

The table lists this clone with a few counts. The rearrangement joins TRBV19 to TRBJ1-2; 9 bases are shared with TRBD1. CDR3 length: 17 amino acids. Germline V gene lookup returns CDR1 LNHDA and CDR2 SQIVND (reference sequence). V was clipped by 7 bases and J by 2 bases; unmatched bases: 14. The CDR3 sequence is CASTRGETGGINYGYTF. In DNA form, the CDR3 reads TGTGCCAGTACCCGCGGGGAAACAGGGGGCATCAACTATGGCTACACCTTC.

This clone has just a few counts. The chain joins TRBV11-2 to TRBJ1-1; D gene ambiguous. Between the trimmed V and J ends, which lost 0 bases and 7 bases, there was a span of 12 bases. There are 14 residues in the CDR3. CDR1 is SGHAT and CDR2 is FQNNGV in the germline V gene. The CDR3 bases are TGTGCCAGCAGCTTAGAGGGGAGGGCAAGTGAAGCTTTCTTT. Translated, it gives CASSLEGRASEAFF.

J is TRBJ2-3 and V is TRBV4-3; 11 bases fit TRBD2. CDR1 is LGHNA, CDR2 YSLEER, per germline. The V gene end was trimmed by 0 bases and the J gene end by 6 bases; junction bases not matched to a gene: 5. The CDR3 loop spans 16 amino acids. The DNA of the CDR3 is TGCGCCAGCAGCCAAGATGAGTTAGCGGGAGGGGATACGCAGTATTTT. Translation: CASSQDELAGGDTQYF.

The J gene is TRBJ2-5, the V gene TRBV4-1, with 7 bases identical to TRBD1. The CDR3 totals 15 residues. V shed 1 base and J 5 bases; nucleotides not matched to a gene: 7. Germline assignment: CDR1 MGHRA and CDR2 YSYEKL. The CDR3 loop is CASSQVLSRGETQYF. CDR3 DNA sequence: TGCGCCAGCAGCCAAGTTCTGTCCAGGGGGGAGACCCAGTACTTC.

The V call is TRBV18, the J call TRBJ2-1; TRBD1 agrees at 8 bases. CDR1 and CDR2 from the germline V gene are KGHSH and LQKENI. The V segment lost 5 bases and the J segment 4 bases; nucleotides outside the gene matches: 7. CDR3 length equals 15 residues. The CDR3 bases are TGTGCCAGCTCAACCGGACAGGGTCCATACAATGAGCAGTTCTTC. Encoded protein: CASSTGQGPYNEQFF.

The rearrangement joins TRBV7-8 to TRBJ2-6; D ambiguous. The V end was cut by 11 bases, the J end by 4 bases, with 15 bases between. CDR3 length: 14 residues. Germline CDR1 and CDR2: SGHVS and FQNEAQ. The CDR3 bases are TGTGCCTCCCAACGGGCGGTCGGGGCCAACGTCCTGACTTTC. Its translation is CASQRAVGANVLTF.

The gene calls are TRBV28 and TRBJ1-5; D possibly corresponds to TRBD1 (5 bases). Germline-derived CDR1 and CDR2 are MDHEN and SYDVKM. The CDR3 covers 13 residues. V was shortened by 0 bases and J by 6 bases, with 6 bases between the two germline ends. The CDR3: CASSLWGGQPQHF. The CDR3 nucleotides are TGTGCCAGCAGTTTATGGGGGGGTCAGCCCCAGCATTTT.

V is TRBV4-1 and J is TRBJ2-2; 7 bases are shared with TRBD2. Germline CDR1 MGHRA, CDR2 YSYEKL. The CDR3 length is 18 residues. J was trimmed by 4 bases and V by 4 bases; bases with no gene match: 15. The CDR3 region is CASSRTGTWEGGTGELFF. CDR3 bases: TGCGCCAGCAGCCGAACGGGGACGTGGGAGGGCGGCACCGGGGAGCTGTTTTTT.

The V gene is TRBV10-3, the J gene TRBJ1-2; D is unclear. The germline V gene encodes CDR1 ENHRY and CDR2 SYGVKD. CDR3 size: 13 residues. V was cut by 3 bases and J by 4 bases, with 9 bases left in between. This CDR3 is CAISEDPSYGYTF. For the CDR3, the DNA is TGTGCCATCAGTGAAGACCCCTCCTATGGCTACACCTTC.

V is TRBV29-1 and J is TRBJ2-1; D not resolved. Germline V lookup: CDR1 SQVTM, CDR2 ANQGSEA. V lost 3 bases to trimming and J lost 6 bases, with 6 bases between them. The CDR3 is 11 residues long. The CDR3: CSVDLGNEQFF. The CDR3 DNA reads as TGCAGCGTTGACCTGGGCAATGAGCAGTTCTTC.

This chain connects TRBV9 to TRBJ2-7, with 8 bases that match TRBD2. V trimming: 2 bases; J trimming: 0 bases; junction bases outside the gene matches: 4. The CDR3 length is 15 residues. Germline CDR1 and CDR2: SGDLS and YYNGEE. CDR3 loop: CASSVSGTSSYEQYF. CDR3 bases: TGTGCCAGCAGCGTGTCCGGGACTAGCTCCTACGAGCAGTACTTC.

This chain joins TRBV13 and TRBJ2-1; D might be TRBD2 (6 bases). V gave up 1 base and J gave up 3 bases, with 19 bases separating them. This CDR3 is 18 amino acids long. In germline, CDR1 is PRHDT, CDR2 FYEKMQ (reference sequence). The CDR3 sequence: CASSLASWREIGYNEQFF. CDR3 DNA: TGTGCCAGCAGCTTAGCGTCCTGGAGGGAGATCGGCTACAATGAGCAGTTCTTC.

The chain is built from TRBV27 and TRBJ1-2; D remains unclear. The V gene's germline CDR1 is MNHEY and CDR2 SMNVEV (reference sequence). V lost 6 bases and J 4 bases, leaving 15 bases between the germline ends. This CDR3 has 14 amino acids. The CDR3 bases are TGTGCCAGCAGCCTGGGGTACGACTCCTATGGCTACACCTTC. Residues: CASSLGYDSYGYTF.

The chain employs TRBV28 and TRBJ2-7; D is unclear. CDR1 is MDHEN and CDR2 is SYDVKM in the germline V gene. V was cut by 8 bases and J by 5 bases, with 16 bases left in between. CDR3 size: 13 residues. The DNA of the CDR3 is TGTGCCAGCGGTAGACTGACTCCCGACGAGCAGTACTTC. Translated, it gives CASGRLTPDEQYF.